This T cell receptor (beta chain) was identified during a study of shared clonotypes between healthy human individuals. Study-level information: CD8 memory received one plate per donor, CD8 naive two, CD4 memory three and CD4 naive three.

Germline values: CDR1 SNHLY, CDR2 FYNNEI. The V gene lost 5 bases and the J gene lost 0 bases, with 17 bases spanning the gap. This CDR3 has 16 residues. Naive CD8 isolation took CD45RO-negative cells positively selected for CCR7 and excluded terminally differentiated effector memory CD45RA+ cells. As processed by the authors: Filtering of immunoSEQ junctional sequences could not match full-length read filtering. The repertoire was sequenced with immunoSEQ multiplex PCR; TCRdb's copy has only in-frame clones and lacks some. V and J calls plus clone size are reproduced from that table; the DNA served to infer D and trimming. The sample consists of hundreds of thousands of clones, 96% of them appearing once.

This receptor was obtained from a woman aged 30 to 39 in good health. The sample was naive CD8+ T cells sorted from blood. The chain uses TRBV2 and TRBJ2-7, with D unresolved. CDR3 DNA sequence: TGTGCCAGCAGTTTCCTTCCAGGAACGCCCTCCTACGAGCAGTACTTC. As protein: CASSFLPGTPSYEQYF. Drawing the rest from reference TRBV2 and TRBJ2-7, the complete variable domain is EPEVTQTPSHQVTQMGQEVILRCVPISNHLYFYWYRQILGQKVEFLVSFYNNEISEKSEIFDDQFSVERPDGSNFTLKIRSTKLEDSAMYFCASSFLPGTPSYEQYFGPGTRLTVT.